This T cell receptor (beta chain) came from a study of cytomegalovirus exposure and HLA in healthy donors. General study results and limits: It was confirmed in vitro that a few of the CMV-associated chains were specific for CMV antigens.

From the roughly 120-subject validation cohort, which was separate from the roughly 680-subject first cohort, the donors were drawn. Using immunoSEQ multiplex PCR, the repertoire was profiled, and TCRdb retains in-frame clones only, with some absent. Of roughly 100,000 clones listed, around 85% are singletons. The V gene's germline CDR1 is MGHRA and CDR2 YSYEKL. The CDR3 runs 15 residues. The germline V and J ends were trimmed by 4 bases and 6 bases, with 18 bases remaining between them. About this clone: Antigen unknown.

What was sequenced was PBMCs. This receptor was identified in a man aged 18 to 30 in good health and CMV-seropositive. The J gene is TRBJ1-2, the V gene TRBV4-1; D is possibly TRBD1 (6 bases). The CDR3 is CASSLQKDSSNGYTF. DNA of the CDR3: TGCGCCAGCAGCCTGCAGAAGGACAGTTCGAATGGCTACACCTTC.